This is a list of T cell receptor beta chains from one sample in a study of cytomegalovirus exposure and HLA in healthy donors. The repertoire was sequenced with immunoSEQ multiplex PCR; TCRdb's copy has only in-frame clones and lacks some. This sample's table reports 95,000 to 150,000 clones. The sample comprised PBMCs. The receptors originated from a man in his thirties or forties in good health and CMV-seronegative. Each CDR3 is given with its conserved first and last residue. A D gene is named only where the DNA matches it firmly.

TRBJ2-7,TRBV13,TRBD1,CASSLGNRGPGEQYF,TGTGCCAGCAGCTTGGGAAACAGGGGGCCGGGGGAGCAGTACTTC
TRBJ2-5,TRBV25-1,TRBD2,CASRPGLAGSQETQYF,TGTGCCAGCAGGCCGGGACTAGCGGGATCCCAAGAGACCCAGTACTTC
TRBJ2-5,TRBV11-1,TRBD2,CASSYSGRAVEQYF,TGTGCCAGCAGTTATAGCGGGAGAGCGGTAGAGCAGTACTTC
TRBJ2-3,TRBV7-2,TRBD2,CASSLRGLAGVRTDTQYF,TGTGCCAGCAGCTTAAGGGGACTAGCGGGAGTTCGAACAGATACGCAGTATTTT
TRBJ2-3,TRBV7-8,TRBD1,CASSFTSGGLGSTDTQYF,TGTGCCAGCAGCTTTACATCAGGGGGATTGGGCAGCACAGATACGCAGTATTTT
TRBJ2-1,TRBV5-5,NA,CASSSSTGQGQQFF,TGTGCCAGCAGCTCCTCCACCGGGCAGGGTCAGCAGTTCTTC
TRBJ1-4,TRBV18,NA,CASSPGDRHEKLFF,TGTGCCAGCTCACCGGGAGACAGGCATGAAAAACTGTTTTTT
TRBJ2-1,TRBV5-1,NA,CASSFGASYNEQFF,TGCGCCAGCAGCTTCGGAGCATCCTACAATGAGCAGTTCTTC
TRBJ2-1,TRBV5-1,NA,CASSLEAAQYDEQFF,TGCGCCAGCAGCTTGGAGGCGGCCCAATACGATGAGCAGTTCTTC
TRBJ2-1,TRBV5-4,NA,CASSFPPGTRSEQFF,TGTGCCAGCAGCTTTCCCCCCGGGACTCGAAGTGAGCAGTTCTTC
TRBJ2-7,TRBV30,NA,CAWTPGTDEQYF,TGTGCCTGGACTCCCGGGACTGACGAGCAGTACTTC
TRBJ2-1,TRBV29-1,TRBD2,CSLSGTTYNEQFF,TGCAGCCTTAGCGGGACCACCTACAATGAGCAGTTCTTC
TRBJ2-2,TRBV27,NA,CASTSVWASAGELFF,TGTGCCAGCACCTCCGTATGGGCTTCCGCCGGGGAGCTGTTTTTT
TRBJ2-5,TRBV7-9,TRBD2,CASRPGTQREGFQETQYF,TGTGCCAGCCGACCAGGAACCCAGCGGGAGGGATTTCAAGAGACCCAGTACTTC
TRBJ1-2,TRBV19,TRBD1,CASSIRSRQGGYGYTF,TGTGCCAGTAGTATCCGAAGTCGACAGGGAGGATATGGCTACACCTTC
TRBJ1-1,TRBV2,NA,CASRRDHLNTEAFF,TGTGCCAGCAGACGGGATCACCTGAACACTGAAGCTTTCTTT
TRBJ2-2,TRBV7-9,NA,CASSRLRERPGGELFF,TGTGCCAGCAGCCGATTGCGGGAACGGCCCGGCGGGGAGCTGTTTTTT
TRBJ1-5,TRBV6-1,NA,CASSATWEQPQHF,TGTGCCAGCAGTGCCACGTGGGAGCAGCCCCAGCATTTT
TRBJ1-5,TRBV6-6,NA,CASSYEEGQPQHF,TGTGCCAGCAGCTACGAGGAGGGCCAGCCCCAGCATTTT
TRBJ2-7,TRBV14,TRBD1,CASSPRDRAFYEQYF,TGTGCCAGCAGCCCCCGGGACAGGGCATTCTACGAGCAGTACTTC
TRBJ1-6,TRBV28,NA,CASSTIDRPRALHF,TGTGCCAGCAGCACTATAGACAGGCCAAGAGCCCTCCACTTT
TRBJ1-3,TRBV9,TRBD1,CASSETGNGNTIYF,TGTGCCAGCAGCGAGACAGGGAACGGAAACACCATATATTTT
TRBJ1-6,TRBV7-8,NA,CASSSRRDSYNSPLHF,TGTGCCAGCAGCTCCCGGAGGGACTCCTATAATTCACCCCTCCACTTT
TRBJ2-3,TRBV5-6,NA,CASSITGEDTQYF,TGTGCCAGCAGCATTACGGGAGAAGATACGCAGTATTTT
TRBJ1-2,TRBV25-1,NA,CASSETGAGYTF,TGTGCCAGCAGTGAGACAGGTGCTGGCTACACCTTC
TRBJ2-3,TRBV2,NA,CASSQGGTDTQYF,TGTGCCAGCAGTCAGGGGGGAACAGATACGCAGTATTTT
TRBJ2-1,TRBV7-9,NA,CASSSYQLRGTYNEQFF,TGTGCCAGCAGCTCTTACCAACTTAGGGGGACGTACAATGAGCAGTTCTTC
TRBJ2-7,TRBV4-3,TRBD1,CASSQADRSYEQYF,TGCGCCAGCAGCCAAGCGGACAGGTCCTACGAGCAGTACTTC
TRBJ1-3,TRBV5-6,TRBD1,CASSLGGDSFGNTIYF,TGTGCCAGCAGCCTCGGAGGGGACAGTTTTGGAAACACCATATATTTT
TRBJ2-3,TRBV4-2,NA,CASSHLGETDTQYF,TGTGCCAGCAGCCACCTAGGGGAAACGGATACGCAGTATTTT
TRBJ2-3,TRBV5-1,NA,CASSLGLLTTDTQYF,TGCGCCAGCAGCCTAGGACTTCTCACCACAGATACGCAGTATTTT
TRBJ2-1,TRBV7-6,TRBD2,CASSLVMASGESTNEQFF,TGTGCCAGCAGCTTAGTAATGGCTAGCGGCGAATCGACCAATGAGCAGTTCTTC
TRBJ1-2,TRBV18,TRBD1,CASSPGTGGRGYTF,TGTGCCAGCTCACCTGGGACAGGAGGGAGAGGCTACACCTTC
TRBJ2-1,TRBV19,TRBD1,CASTPEDRANEQFF,TGTGCCAGTACCCCAGAGGACAGGGCGAATGAGCAGTTCTTC
TRBJ2-5,TRBV6-5,NA,CASRSNTGETQYF,TGTGCCAGCAGATCTAATACAGGGGAGACCCAGTACTTC
TRBJ1-4,TRBV5-6,TRBD1,CASSPWWGRQGATNEKLFF,TGTGCCAGCAGCCCTTGGTGGGGGAGACAGGGAGCAACTAATGAAAAACTGTTTTTT
TRBJ2-1,TRBV27,NA,CASSSTPLELEQFF,TGTGCCAGCAGTTCGACCCCTCTAGAACTTGAGCAGTTCTTC
TRBJ2-7,TRBV18,NA,CASRQGRGEGEQYF,TGTGCCAGCCGACAAGGTCGCGGAGAGGGCGAGCAGTACTTC
TRBJ2-3,TRBV5-1,TRBD2,CASSSWTSGIDTQYF,TGCGCCAGCAGCTCCTGGACTAGCGGAATAGATACGCAGTATTTT
TRBJ2-1,TRBV11-3,TRBD2,CASSTSGNNEQFF,TGTGCCAGCTCGACTAGCGGGAACAATGAGCAGTTCTTC
TRBJ2-1,TRBV5-4,NA,CASSSDFNVNEQFF,TGTGCCAGCAGCTCTGACTTTAATGTAAATGAGCAGTTCTTC
TRBJ2-1,TRBV2,TRBD2,CASSDRVGRAREQFF,TGTGCCAGCAGTGATCGTGTCGGGAGGGCCAGGGAGCAGTTCTTC
TRBJ1-1,TRBV9,NA,CASSVGVGGAFF,TGTGCCAGCAGCGTAGGGGTAGGGGGAGCTTTCTTT
TRBJ2-7,TRBV10-2,TRBD2,CASSDLGLARYEQYF,TGCGCCAGCAGTGACCTCGGACTAGCGCGTTACGAGCAGTACTTC